This TCR beta chain was sequenced during a study of T-cell memory formation after mild COVID-19. Study summary: TCR clusters largely stayed donor specific. Findings of the study overall: Day 15 to 85 contractors were CD4/CD8 balanced; later expanders leaned CD4+.

With respect to this clonotype: The antigen remains unidentified.

V was shortened by 1 base and J by 6 bases, with 9 bases between the two germline ends. CDR3 length: 13 residues. From germline, CDR1 is SGHTA and CDR2 FQGNSA. TCR alpha and TCR beta cDNA libraries with sample barcodes and UMIs came from 5'RACE using constant-segment primers. TCRdb ran MiXCR on the 5' RACE reads and lists one entry per CDR3 protein. The data show 240,000 or so distinct CDR3 sequences, 9.4% seen once. The sequenced sample consisted of PBMCs or a T cell subset sorted from them (not recorded which). The genes are TRBV7-2 and TRBJ1-2; D is perhaps TRBD1 (6 bases). The sequence was collected from a man aged 18-30 years who had mild COVID-19 (a few samples of this study predate the infection). Cell type and time point are not known. CDR3 sequence: CASSLVRQDGYTF. The CDR3 DNA reads TGTGCCAGCAGCTTAGTGAGACAGGATGGCTACACCTTC.